This entry describes one T cell receptor (beta chain). Its target is not known. This entry belongs to a study of T cell responses to AZD1222 COVID-19 vaccine. Findings of the study overall: Compared with day 0, the breadth and depth of the Spike-specific TCR repertoire rose significantly after two doses of AZD1222.

The CDR3 extends over 15 amino acids. Germline V lookup: CDR1 SGHDN, CDR2 FVKESK. The junction had 4 bases not matched to a gene; V was cut back by 3 bases and J by 3 bases. Data came from immunoSEQ multiplex PCR; TCRdb stores just in-frame clones and leaves some out. The table shows some 150,000 clones, with around 92% occurring only once. Whether given at about 4 or about 12 weeks, second doses were pooled. This chain links TRBV14 with TRBJ1-3; 8 positions match TRBD1. The specimen was peripheral blood, collected 28 days after the second AZD1222 dose. The sequence was obtained from an adult who received the AZD1222 COVID-19 vaccine. CDR3 region: CASSQGTGLGNTIYF. The DNA for the CDR3 is TGTGCCAGCAGCCAGGGGACAGGTCTTGGAAACACCATATATTTT.